This T cell receptor (beta chain) was documented in a study of blood T cell repertoires in COVID-19. Whole-study context: The United States, Italy and Spain provided the acute and convalescent COVID-19 samples. T cells, B-cell-depleted T cells, or PBMCs supplied cDNA or gDNA.

Per the original methods: Researchers report that nucleated cell counts were estimated from reference gene primer amplification. Here immunoSEQ multiplex PCR was the method, and the copy in TCRdb shows in-frame clones only, minus some. The DNA was the basis for D and trimming; V, J and clone size are from that table. Here the sample spans about 280,000 clones, 83% being singletons. The J segment lost 6 bases and the V segment lost 5 bases, leaving 12 bases of the junction unmatched. This CDR3 region has 16 residues. The germline gives CDR1 MDHEN, CDR2 SYDVKM. This TCR derives from a woman aged 45 to 65 who had recovered from COVID-19. The chain is built from TRBV28 and TRBJ2-1; 8 positions agree with TRBD2. Sequencing was carried out using peripheral blood. CDR3 amino acids: CASSPTPSGGVNEQFF. The DNA of the CDR3 is TGTGCCAGCAGTCCAACCCCCTCCGGGGGGGTCAATGAGCAGTTCTTC.